Listed below are T cell receptor beta chains from one sample, sequenced in a study of cytomegalovirus exposure and HLA in healthy donors. TCRdb's copy holds only in-frame clones and misses some; the assay was immunoSEQ multiplex PCR. The data contain 150,000 or so clones, about 80% of them singletons. Sequencing input: PBMCs. The receptors here all came from a man under 40 in good health and CMV-seropositive. Each CDR3 is given with its conserved first and last residue. The D gene is left open where the match is weak. Rows may omit the clone size; those that give it use once, few, many or a size class.

D gene: NA; clone size: NA; J gene: TRBJ2-3; V gene: TRBV10-3; CDR3 DNA: TGTGCCATCAGTGAGTTTGGGACTCCCTCCACAGATACGCAGTATTTT; CDR3 protein: CAISEFGTPSTDTQYF
D gene: TRBD2; clone size: NA; J gene: TRBJ2-1; V gene: TRBV6-5; CDR3 DNA: TGTGCCAGCAGTACGCTAGCGGGAGGGCCCAATGAGCAGTTCTTC; CDR3 protein: CASSTLAGGPNEQFF
D gene: NA; clone size: NA; J gene: TRBJ1-5; V gene: TRBV9; CDR3 DNA: TGTGCCAGCAGCCACGGACAGAGCAATCAGCCCCAGCATTTT; CDR3 protein: CASSHGQSNQPQHF
D gene: TRBD1; clone size: NA; J gene: TRBJ1-1; V gene: TRBV5-3; CDR3 DNA: TGTGCCAGAAGCTCTGTGAAAAGGACAGGGACGGGGACGATTAACACTGAAGCTTTCTTT; CDR3 protein: CARSSVKRTGTGTINTEAFF
D gene: NA; clone size: NA; J gene: TRBJ1-2; V gene: TRBV19; CDR3 DNA: TGTGCCAGTAGTATCGGGGGGCATGGCTACACCTTC; CDR3 protein: CASSIGGHGYTF
D gene: TRBD1; clone size: NA; J gene: TRBJ2-7; V gene: TRBV7-9; CDR3 DNA: TGTGCCAGCAGACGGACAGGGGATACCTACGAGCAGTACTTC; CDR3 protein: CASRRTGDTYEQYF
D gene: NA; clone size: NA; J gene: TRBJ2-1; V gene: TRBV7-2; CDR3 DNA: TGTGCCAGCAGTCGCGAGGCATGGGGCCTCGGTGAGCAGTTCTTC; CDR3 protein: CASSREAWGLGEQFF
D gene: NA; clone size: NA; J gene: TRBJ2-2; V gene: TRBV4-2; CDR3 DNA: TGTGCCAGCAGCCAGGATAGCGGAGGCGAGTTAGCCGGGGAGCTGTTTTTT; CDR3 protein: CASSQDSGGELAGELFF
D gene: TRBD1; clone size: NA; J gene: TRBJ1-1; V gene: TRBV15; CDR3 DNA: TGTGCCACCAGCAGAGGGTTGGACAGGGCGCGGGGCACTGAAGCTTTCTTT; CDR3 protein: CATSRGLDRARGTEAFF
D gene: NA; clone size: NA; J gene: TRBJ2-2; V gene: TRBV28; CDR3 DNA: TGTGCCAGCACCCCCACGGAGGGCGATACGAACACCGGGGAGCTGTTTTTT; CDR3 protein: CASTPTEGDTNTGELFF
D gene: NA; clone size: NA; J gene: TRBJ2-4; V gene: TRBV27; CDR3 DNA: TGTGCCAGCAGTTCCCCAAGCTCGGGAGCCAAAAACATTCAGTACTTC; CDR3 protein: CASSSPSSGAKNIQYF
D gene: NA; clone size: few; J gene: TRBJ1-2; V gene: TRBV5-6; CDR3 DNA: TGTGCCAGCAGCTTGGTGTCCGGGAGCGGCTACACCTTC; CDR3 protein: CASSLVSGSGYTF
D gene: TRBD1; clone size: NA; J gene: TRBJ2-3; V gene: TRBV9; CDR3 DNA: TGTGCCAGCAGCGACGAGGGGACAGGGGGTGCAGATACGCAGTATTTT; CDR3 protein: CASSDEGTGGADTQYF
D gene: NA; clone size: NA; J gene: TRBJ1-1; V gene: TRBV7-9; CDR3 DNA: TGTGCCAGCAGCCAAGTGGCTCAGGGGACTGAAGCTTTCTTT; CDR3 protein: CASSQVAQGTEAFF
D gene: NA; clone size: few; J gene: TRBJ2-6; V gene: TRBV30; CDR3 DNA: TGTGCCTGGACCCGGGTTAAAGGCCTCTCTGGGGCCAACGTCCTGACTTTC; CDR3 protein: CAWTRVKGLSGANVLTF
D gene: TRBD2; clone size: NA; J gene: TRBJ2-7; V gene: TRBV4-2; CDR3 DNA: TGTGCCAGCAGCTACGGACTAGCGGGATTCTACGAGCAGTACTTC; CDR3 protein: CASSYGLAGFYEQYF
D gene: NA; clone size: NA; J gene: TRBJ2-1; V gene: TRBV7-3; CDR3 DNA: TGTGCCAGCAGCCTCCCCCAATCACGACTAGACTCCTACAATGAGCAGTTCTTC; CDR3 protein: CASSLPQSRLDSYNEQFF
D gene: NA; clone size: NA; J gene: TRBJ2-1; V gene: TRBV4-1; CDR3 DNA: TGCGCCAGCAGCCAAGGCCCGGGTCTCTACAATGAGCAGTTCTTC; CDR3 protein: CASSQGPGLYNEQFF
D gene: TRBD1; clone size: NA; J gene: TRBJ2-7; V gene: TRBV27; CDR3 DNA: TGTGCCAGCACCGTCCCGGGACAGGGGGCAACCTCCTACGAGCAGTACTTC; CDR3 protein: CASTVPGQGATSYEQYF
D gene: TRBD2; clone size: NA; J gene: TRBJ2-2; V gene: TRBV11-2; CDR3 DNA: TGTGCCAGCAGCCAGGGACGGGGGGCGAACACCGGGGAGCTGTTTTTT; CDR3 protein: CASSQGRGANTGELFF
D gene: TRBD1; clone size: NA; J gene: TRBJ2-3; V gene: TRBV7-9; CDR3 DNA: TGTGCCAGCAGCTTAGATTCCGGGACAGGGATGCCAGATACGCAGTATTTT; CDR3 protein: CASSLDSGTGMPDTQYF
D gene: NA; clone size: once; J gene: TRBJ2-2; V gene: TRBV29-1; CDR3 DNA: TGCAGCGTTGGGGGGGGGCAGGGCGGGGAGCTGTTTTTT; CDR3 protein: CSVGGGQGGELFF
D gene: TRBD1; clone size: NA; J gene: TRBJ1-2; V gene: TRBV28; CDR3 DNA: TGTGCCAGCAGTTGGACAGGGGGCGCTTACTATGGCTACACCTTC; CDR3 protein: CASSWTGGAYYGYTF